Below are 9 T cell receptor beta chains sequenced from a single sample in a study of glioma-infiltrating T cells. The iRepertoire nested amplicon-rescue multiplex PCR amplified TCR alpha and beta CDR3s from RNA. Via MiXCR, TCRdb re-called the multiplex PCR reads, giving one row per CDR3 protein. The data hold 150,000 or so distinct CDR3 sequences, with about two fifths observed a single time. Sequencing was carried out using glioma tissue, nonneoplastic brain tissue, or PBMCs (not recorded which). The receptors were gathered from a human donor with low-grade glioma or glioblastoma, undergoing nonglioma brain surgery, or in good health (not recorded which).

This chain joins TRBV4-1 and TRBJ2-3; 11 bases align to TRBD1. The germline gives CDR1 MGHRA, CDR2 YSYEKL. J lost 3 bases, V lost 4 bases, and 6 bases had no gene match. The CDR3 sequence is 16 residues long. CDR3 coding DNA: TGCGCCAGCAGCCGAGCCGGGACAGGGGGAACAGATACGCAGTATTTT. Translated, it gives CASSRAGTGGTDTQYF.

This chain connects TRBV28 to TRBJ1-1, with 9 bases matching TRBD1. The CDR3 sequence is 18 residues long. The J segment lost 1 base and the V segment lost 1 base, leaving 10 bases of the junction unmatched. CDR1 and CDR2 from the germline V gene are MDHEN and SYDVKM. CDR3 sequence reads: CASSLYYRDRERNTEAFF. Here the CDR3 DNA reads TGTGCCAGCAGTTTATATTATCGGGACAGGGAGAGGAACACTGAAGCTTTCTTT.

The chain is built from TRBV6-5 and TRBJ2-5; weak D call: TRBD2 (5 bases). Germline lookup yields CDR1 MNHEY and CDR2 SVGAGI. CDR3 length: 13 residues. Between the trimmed V and J ends, which lost 10 bases and 5 bases, there was a span of 17 bases. CDR3 sequence (DNA): TGTGCCACCTCAGGAGGAGCTTTCGAGACCCAGTACTTC. Protein product: CATSGGAFETQYF.

This clonotype was detected a few times. The rearrangement links TRBV27 to TRBJ1-4; D gene ambiguous. CDR1 and CDR2 (germline): MNHEY, SMNVEV (reference sequence). Between the trimmed V and J ends, which lost 5 bases and 2 bases, there was a span of 6 bases. The CDR3 totals 13 residues. The CDR3 here is CASSPHTNEKLFF. CDR3 in DNA: TGTGCCAGCAGTCCTCACACTAATGAAAAACTGTTTTTT. The full variable domain, its missing parts supplied by reference TRBV27 and TRBJ1-4, is EAQVTQNPRYLITVTGKKLTVTCSQNMNHEYMSWYRQDPGLGLRQIYYSMNVEVTDKGDVPEGYKVSRKEKRNFPLILESPSPNQTSLYFCASSPHTNEKLFFGSGTQLSVL.

This clonotype was picked up a small number of times. This chain joins TRBV7-2 and TRBJ1-4; a weak D match, TRBD1 (6 bases). The CDR3 covers 13 residues. V shed 5 bases and J shed 10 bases, with 14 bases lying between them. CDR1 and CDR2 from the germline V gene are SGHTA and FQGNSA. The chain's CDR3 is CASSLGEQGKLFF. CDR3 sequence (DNA): TGTGCCAGCAGCCTAGGGGAACAGGGAAAACTGTTTTTT.

This chain connects TRBV28 to TRBJ1-2; the D is unclear. Trimming left V 3 bases short and J 3 bases short, with 8 bases between. This CDR3 has 13 amino acids. The germline V gene encodes CDR1 MDHEN and CDR2 SYDVKM. The CDR3 region has the DNA TGTGCCAGCAGTTTGGGCACCCACTATGGCTACACCTTC. It encodes CASSLGTHYGYTF.

This clonotype was counted only a few times. The chain recombines TRBV12-3 or TRBV12-4 with TRBJ2-7, with TRBD1 identical over 10 bases. The CDR3 runs 16 residues. The trim removed 4 bases at V and 2 bases at J, leaving 8 bases unmatched. CDR3 protein: CASSSEGTGEAYEQYF. In DNA, the CDR3 is TGTGCCAGCAGTTCGGAGGGGACAGGGGAGGCCTACGAGCAGTACTTC.

The rearrangement links TRBV28 to TRBJ2-5; a weak D match, TRBD2 (5 bases). Germline V gene data show CDR1 as MDHEN and CDR2 as SYDVKM. This CDR3 is 14 amino acids long. Trimming removed 3 bases from V and 0 bases from J, with 8 bases in between. The CDR3 DNA follows: TGTGCCAGCAGTTTTGTGACTAACCAAGAGACCCAGTACTTC. It yields the protein CASSFVTNQETQYF. Full variable domain (missing parts from reference TRBV28 and TRBJ2-5): DVKVTQSSRYLVKRTGEKVFLECVQDMDHENMFWYRQDPGLGLRLIYFSYDVKMKEKGDIPEGYSVSREKKERFSLILESASTNQTSMYLCASSFVTNQETQYFGPGTRLLVL.

About this clonotype itself: Because it lacks the conserved phenylalanine or tryptophan at the end, this CDR3 is likely a read error. This chain uses TRBV6-5 with TRBJ2-7, with 9 nucleotides matching TRBD1. Germline values: CDR1 MNHEY, CDR2 SVGAGI. This CDR3 has 13 amino acids. With 5 bases clipped from V and 4 bases from J, the junction kept 3 bases outside the gene matches. Written as DNA, the CDR3 is TGTGCCAGCAGTAGGGACAGGGAGTACGAGCAGTACTCC. Translated, it gives CASSRDREYEQYS.